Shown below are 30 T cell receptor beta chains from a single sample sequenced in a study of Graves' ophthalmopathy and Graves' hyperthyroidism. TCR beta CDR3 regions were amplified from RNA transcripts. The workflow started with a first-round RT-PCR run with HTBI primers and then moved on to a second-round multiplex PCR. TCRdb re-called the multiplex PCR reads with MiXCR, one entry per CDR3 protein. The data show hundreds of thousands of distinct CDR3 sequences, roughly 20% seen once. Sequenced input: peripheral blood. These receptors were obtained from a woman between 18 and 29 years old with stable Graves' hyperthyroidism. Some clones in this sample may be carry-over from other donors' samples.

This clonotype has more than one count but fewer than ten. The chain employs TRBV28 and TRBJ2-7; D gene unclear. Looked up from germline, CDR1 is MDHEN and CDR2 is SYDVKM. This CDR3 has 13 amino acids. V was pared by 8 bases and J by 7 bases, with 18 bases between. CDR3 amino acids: CASLSWPTGEQYF. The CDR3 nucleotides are TGTGCCAGCCTTTCTTGGCCGACGGGTGAGCAGTACTTC.

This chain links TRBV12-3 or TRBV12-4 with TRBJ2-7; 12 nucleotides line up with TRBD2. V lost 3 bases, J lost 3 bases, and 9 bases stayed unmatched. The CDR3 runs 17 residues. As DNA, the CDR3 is TGTGCCAGCAGTTTCCGGCTAGCGGGAGGGGTTGTCTACGAGCAGTACTTC. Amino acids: CASSFRLAGGVVYEQYF.

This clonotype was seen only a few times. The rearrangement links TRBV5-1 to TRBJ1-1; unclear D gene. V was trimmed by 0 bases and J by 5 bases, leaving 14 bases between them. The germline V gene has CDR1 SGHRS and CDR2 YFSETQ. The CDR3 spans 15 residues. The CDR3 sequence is CASSLVGPGVTEAFF. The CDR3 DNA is TGCGCCAGCAGCTTGGTTGGCCCCGGGGTAACTGAAGCTTTCTTT.

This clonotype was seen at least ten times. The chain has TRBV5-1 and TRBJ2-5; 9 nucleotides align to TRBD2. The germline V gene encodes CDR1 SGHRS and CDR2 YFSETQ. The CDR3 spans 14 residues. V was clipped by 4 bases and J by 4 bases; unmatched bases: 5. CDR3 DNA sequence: TGCGCCAGCAGCCCCATTAGCGGGGGAGAGACCCAGTACTTC. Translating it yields CASSPISGGETQYF.

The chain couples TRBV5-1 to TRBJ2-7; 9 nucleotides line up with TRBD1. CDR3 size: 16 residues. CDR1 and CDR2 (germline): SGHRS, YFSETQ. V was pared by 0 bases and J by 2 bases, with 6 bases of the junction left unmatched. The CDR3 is CASSLAPGQGAYEQYF. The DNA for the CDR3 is TGCGCCAGCAGCTTGGCACCGGGACAGGGCGCCTACGAGCAGTACTTC.

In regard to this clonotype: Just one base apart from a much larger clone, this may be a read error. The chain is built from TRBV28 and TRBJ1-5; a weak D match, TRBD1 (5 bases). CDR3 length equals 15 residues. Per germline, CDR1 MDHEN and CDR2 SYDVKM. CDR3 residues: CASSFEGRGNQPQQF. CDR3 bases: TGTGCCAGCAGTTTTGAGGGACGGGGCAATCAGCCCCAGCAGTTT.

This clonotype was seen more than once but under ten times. CDR3 sequence reads: CASSYSIGILNTEAFF. The CDR3 coding sequence is TGTGCCAGCAGTTACTCGATTGGGATTCTGAACACTGAAGCTTTCTTT. The chain couples TRBV6-5 to TRBJ1-1; no clear D gene. The germline V gene has CDR1 MNHEY and CDR2 SVGAGI. V lost 0 bases and J 0 bases, leaving 11 bases between the germline ends. This CDR3 has 16 amino acids.

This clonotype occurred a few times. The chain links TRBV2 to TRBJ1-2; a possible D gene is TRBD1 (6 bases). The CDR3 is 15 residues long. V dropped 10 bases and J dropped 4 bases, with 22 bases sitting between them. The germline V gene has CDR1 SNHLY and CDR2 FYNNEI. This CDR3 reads CATQLDGGFTYGYTF. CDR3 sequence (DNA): TGTGCCACCCAACTGGACGGGGGCTTTACCTATGGCTACACCTTC.

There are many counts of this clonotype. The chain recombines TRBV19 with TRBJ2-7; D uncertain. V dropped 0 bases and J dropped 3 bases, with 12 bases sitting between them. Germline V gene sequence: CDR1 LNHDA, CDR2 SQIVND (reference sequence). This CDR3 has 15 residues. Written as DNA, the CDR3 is TGTGCCAGTAGTATAGATTCGACGGCCAGCTACGAGCAGTACTTC. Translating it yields CASSIDSTASYEQYF.

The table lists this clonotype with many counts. The CDR3 reads CAISDPTSRPFEGCEQYF. The CDR3 DNA follows: TGTGCCATCAGTGATCCCACGTCTCGGCCCTTTGAGGGGTGCGAGCAGTACTTC. V is TRBV10-3 and J is TRBJ2-7; the D call may be TRBD1 or TRBD2 (5 bases each). This CDR3 is 18 amino acids long. V lost 3 bases, J lost 6 bases, and 27 bases lay in between. The germline V gene has CDR1 ENHRY and CDR2 SYGVKD.

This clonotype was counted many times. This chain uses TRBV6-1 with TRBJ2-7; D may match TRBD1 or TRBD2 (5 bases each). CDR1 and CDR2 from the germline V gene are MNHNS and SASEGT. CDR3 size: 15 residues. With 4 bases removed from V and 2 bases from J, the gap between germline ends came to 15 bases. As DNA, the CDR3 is TGTGCCAGCAGTGTGGTCAGGGAGTCAGCCTACGAGCAGTACTTC. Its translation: CASSVVRESAYEQYF.

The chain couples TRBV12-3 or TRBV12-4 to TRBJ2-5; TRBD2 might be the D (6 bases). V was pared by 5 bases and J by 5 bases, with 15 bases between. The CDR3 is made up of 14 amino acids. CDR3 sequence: CASSRRGALETQYF. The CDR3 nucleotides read TGTGCCAGCAGTCGGCGCGGGGCCTTGGAGACCCAGTACTTC.

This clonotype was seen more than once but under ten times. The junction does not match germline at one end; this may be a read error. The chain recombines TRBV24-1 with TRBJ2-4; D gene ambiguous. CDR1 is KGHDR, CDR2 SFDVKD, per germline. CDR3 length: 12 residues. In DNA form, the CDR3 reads TGTGCCACCAGTGGGTTAGAAAACATTAAGTACTTC. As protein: CATSGLENIKYF.

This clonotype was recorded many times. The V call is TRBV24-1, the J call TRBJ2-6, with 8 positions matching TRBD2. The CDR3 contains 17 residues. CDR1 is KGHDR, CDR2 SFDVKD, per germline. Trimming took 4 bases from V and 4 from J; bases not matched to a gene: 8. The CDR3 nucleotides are TGTGCCACCAGTGACCCAACGGGAGGGCGCGGGGCCAACGTCCTGACTTTC. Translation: CATSDPTGGRGANVLTF.

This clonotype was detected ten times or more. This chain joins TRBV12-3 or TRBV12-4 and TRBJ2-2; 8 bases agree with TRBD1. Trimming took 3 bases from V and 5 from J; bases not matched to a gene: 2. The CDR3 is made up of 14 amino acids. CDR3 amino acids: CASSLDRVTGELFF. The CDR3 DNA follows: TGTGCCAGCAGTTTGGACAGGGTGACCGGGGAGCTGTTTTTT.

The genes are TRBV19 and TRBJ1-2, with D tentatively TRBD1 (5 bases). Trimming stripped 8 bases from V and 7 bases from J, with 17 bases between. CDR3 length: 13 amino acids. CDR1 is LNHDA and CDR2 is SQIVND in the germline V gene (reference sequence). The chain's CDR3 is CASQPPTVAGYTF. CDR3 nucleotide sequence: TGTGCCAGTCAACCTCCGACAGTCGCTGGCTACACCTTC.

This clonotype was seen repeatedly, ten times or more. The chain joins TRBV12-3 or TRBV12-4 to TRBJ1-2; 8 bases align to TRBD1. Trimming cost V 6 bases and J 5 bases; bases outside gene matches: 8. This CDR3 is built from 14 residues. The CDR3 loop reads CASRPPGGRYGYTF. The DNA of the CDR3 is TGTGCCAGCAGACCACCAGGGGGCCGTTATGGCTACACCTTC.

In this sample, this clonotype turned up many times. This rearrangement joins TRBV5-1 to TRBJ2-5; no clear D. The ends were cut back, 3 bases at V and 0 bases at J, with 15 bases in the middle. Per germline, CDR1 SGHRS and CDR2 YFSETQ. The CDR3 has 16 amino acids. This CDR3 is CASSSGLQTYQETQYF. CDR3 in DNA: TGCGCCAGCAGCTCGGGTCTTCAAACCTACCAAGAGACCCAGTACTTC.

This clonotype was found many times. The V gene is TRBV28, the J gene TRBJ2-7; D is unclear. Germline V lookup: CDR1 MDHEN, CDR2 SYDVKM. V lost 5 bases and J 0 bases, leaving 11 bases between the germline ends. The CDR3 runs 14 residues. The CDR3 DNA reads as TGTGCCAGCAGTGCCGTCCTGGCCTCCTACGAGCAGTACTTC. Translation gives CASSAVLASYEQYF.

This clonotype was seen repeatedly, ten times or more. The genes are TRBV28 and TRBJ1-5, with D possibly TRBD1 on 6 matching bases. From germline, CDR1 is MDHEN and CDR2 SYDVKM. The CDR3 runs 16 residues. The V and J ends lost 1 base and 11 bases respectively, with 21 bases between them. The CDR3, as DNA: TGTGCCAGCAGTTTATCGGGGGGGGCGGGTCCCCATTCCCAGCATTTT. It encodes CASSLSGGAGPHSQHF.

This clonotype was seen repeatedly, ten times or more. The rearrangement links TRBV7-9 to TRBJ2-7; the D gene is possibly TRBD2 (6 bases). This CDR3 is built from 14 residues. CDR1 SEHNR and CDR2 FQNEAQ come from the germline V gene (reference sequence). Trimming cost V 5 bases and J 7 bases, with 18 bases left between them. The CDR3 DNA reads TGTGCCAGCAGCCGGAGGGACCTGGGACGGGAGCAGTACTTC. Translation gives CASSRRDLGREQYF. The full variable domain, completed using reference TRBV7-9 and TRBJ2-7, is DTGVSQNPRHKITKRGQNVTFRCDPISEHNRLYWYRQTLGQGPEFLTYFQNEAQLEKSRLLSDRFSAERPKGSFSTLEIQRTEQGDSAMYLCASSRRDLGREQYFGPGTRLTVT.

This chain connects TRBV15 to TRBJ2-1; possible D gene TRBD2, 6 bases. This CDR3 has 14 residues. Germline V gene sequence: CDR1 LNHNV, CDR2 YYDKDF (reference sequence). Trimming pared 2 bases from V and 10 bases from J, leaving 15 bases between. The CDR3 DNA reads TGTGCCACCAGCAGACCTTTAGGGGCGGGGGAGCAGTTCTTC. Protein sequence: CATSRPLGAGEQFF. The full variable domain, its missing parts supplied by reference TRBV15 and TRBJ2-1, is DAMVIQNPRYQVTQFGKPVTLSCSQTLNHNVMYWYQQKSSQAPKLLFHYYDKDFNNEADTPDNFQSRRPNTSFCFLDIRSPGLGDTAMYLCATSRPLGAGEQFFGPGTRLTVL.

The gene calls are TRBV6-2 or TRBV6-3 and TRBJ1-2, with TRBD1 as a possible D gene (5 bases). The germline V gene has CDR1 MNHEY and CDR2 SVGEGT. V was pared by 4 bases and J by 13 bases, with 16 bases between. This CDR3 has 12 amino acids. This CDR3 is CASSSAVGRRTF. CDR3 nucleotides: TGTGCCAGCAGTTCCGCAGTGGGACGCCGCACCTTC.

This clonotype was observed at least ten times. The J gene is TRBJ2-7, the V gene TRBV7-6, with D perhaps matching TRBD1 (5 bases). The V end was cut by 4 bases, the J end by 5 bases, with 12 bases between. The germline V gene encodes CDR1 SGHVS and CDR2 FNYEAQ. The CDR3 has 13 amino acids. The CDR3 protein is CASSSQGKDEQYF. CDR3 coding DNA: TGTGCCAGCAGCTCTCAGGGTAAGGACGAGCAGTACTTC.

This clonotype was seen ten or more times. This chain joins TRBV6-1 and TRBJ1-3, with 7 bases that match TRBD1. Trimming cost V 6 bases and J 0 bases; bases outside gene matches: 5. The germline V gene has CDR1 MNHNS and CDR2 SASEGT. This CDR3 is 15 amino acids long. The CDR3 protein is CASSSTGVSGNTIYF. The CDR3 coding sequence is TGTGCCAGCAGCAGTACAGGGGTCTCTGGAAACACCATATATTTT.

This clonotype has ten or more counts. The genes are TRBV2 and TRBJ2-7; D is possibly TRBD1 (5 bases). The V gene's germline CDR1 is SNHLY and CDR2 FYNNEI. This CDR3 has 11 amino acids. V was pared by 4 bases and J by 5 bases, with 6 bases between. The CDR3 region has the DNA TGTGCCAGCAGTGGGGGCCACGAGCAGTACTTC. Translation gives CASSGGHEQYF.

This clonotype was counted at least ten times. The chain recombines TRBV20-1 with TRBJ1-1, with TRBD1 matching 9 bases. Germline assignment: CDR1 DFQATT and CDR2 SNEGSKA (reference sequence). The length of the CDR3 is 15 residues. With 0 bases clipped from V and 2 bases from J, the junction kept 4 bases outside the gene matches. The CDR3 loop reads CSARDPTGGNTEAFF. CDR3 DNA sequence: TGCAGTGCTAGAGATCCCACAGGGGGCAACACTGAAGCTTTCTTT.

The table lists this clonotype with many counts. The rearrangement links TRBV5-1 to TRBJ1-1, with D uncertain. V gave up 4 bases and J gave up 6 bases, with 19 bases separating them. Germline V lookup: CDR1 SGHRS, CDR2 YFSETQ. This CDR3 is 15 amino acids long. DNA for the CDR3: TGCGCCAGCAGCCCGGACGGCCGGGGAAGCGCTGAAGCTTTCTTT. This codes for CASSPDGRGSAEAFF.

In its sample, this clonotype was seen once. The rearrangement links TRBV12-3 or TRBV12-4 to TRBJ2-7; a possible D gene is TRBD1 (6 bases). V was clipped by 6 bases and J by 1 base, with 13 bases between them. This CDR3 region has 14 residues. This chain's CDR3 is CASSLRDKSYEQYF. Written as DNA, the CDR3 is TGTGCCAGCAGCCTTCGGGACAAATCCTACGAGCAGTACTTC.

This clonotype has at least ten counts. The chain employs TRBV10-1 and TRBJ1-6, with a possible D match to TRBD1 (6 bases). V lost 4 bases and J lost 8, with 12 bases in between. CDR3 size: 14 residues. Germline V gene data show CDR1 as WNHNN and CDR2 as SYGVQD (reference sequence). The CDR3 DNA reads TGCGCCAGCAGTGCCGGGACAATCGATTCACCCCTCCACTTT. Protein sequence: CASSAGTIDSPLHF.